The next 28 T cell receptor beta chains were all read from a single sample in a study of shared clonotypes between healthy human individuals. Sequenced by immunoSEQ multiplex PCR; TCRdb stores in-frame clones only, minus some. Of a few hundred thousand clones in the sample, 80% to 90% were seen once. The sequencing input was memory CD8+ T cells sorted from blood. As to subset: CD45RO+ cells pooled with CCR7-negative TemRA cells. These receptor sequences come from a man younger than 30 in good health.

This chain uses TRBV11-2 with TRBJ1-3; 8 bases are a match to TRBD1. The CDR3 is 16 amino acids. Germline CDR1 reads SGHAT; CDR2 reads FQNNGV. Trimming cost V 2 bases and J 8 bases; bases outside gene matches: 11. The DNA of the CDR3 is TGTGCCAGCAGCTTAAGAGCAGGGGGCCCTGCGGACACCATATATTTT. Protein sequence: CASSLRAGGPADTIYF. Looking up the rest from reference TRBV11-2 and TRBJ1-3 gives the full variable domain: EAGVAQSPRYKIIEKRQSVAFWCNPISGHATLYWYQQILGQGPKLLIQFQNNGVVDDSQLPKDRFSAERLKGVDSTLKIQPAKLEDSAVYLCASSLRAGGPADTIYFGEGSWLTVV.

This rearrangement joins TRBV29-1 to TRBJ2-5; D is possibly TRBD2 (7 bases). The J call may be incorrect, as the DNA end agrees better with TRBJ2-7. CDR3 length: 15 amino acids. Germline assignment: CDR1 SQVTM and CDR2 ANQGSEA. CDR3 amino acids: CSVEDLAGAAHEQYF. The CDR3 bases are TGCAGCGTTGAAGATTTGGCGGGGGCTGCCCACGAGCAGTACTTC.

The chain has TRBV27 and TRBJ2-7; the D is unclear. This CDR3 comprises 14 residues. V lost 4 bases, J lost 0 bases, and 10 bases lay in between. CDR1 and CDR2 from the germline V gene are MNHEY and SMNVEV (reference sequence). Written as DNA, the CDR3 is TGTGCCAGCAGTTCCCCAGGTGACTCCTACGAGCAGTACTTC. The encoded protein is CASSSPGDSYEQYF.

The gene calls are TRBV6-5 and TRBJ2-7; the D gene is possibly TRBD1 (6 bases). CDR1 MNHEY and CDR2 SVGAGI come from the germline V gene. This CDR3 contains 15 residues. Trimming shortened V by 5 bases and J by 0 bases, and 14 bases separated the two germline ends. The CDR3 region has the DNA TGTGCCAGCAGTCCGACAGGAGTGAGCTCCTACGAGCAGTACTTC. Encoded protein: CASSPTGVSSYEQYF.

In its sample, this clone was seen once. This chain joins TRBV4-1 and TRBJ1-4, with TRBD1 identical over 9 bases. V shed 4 bases and J 7 bases; nucleotides not matched to a gene: 13. CDR1 is MGHRA, CDR2 YSYEKL, per germline. CDR3 length: 17 amino acids. The CDR3 DNA reads TGCGCCAGCAGCCTCGTACCTTATGGGACAGGGCTTGAAAAACTGTTTTTT. Translation: CASSLVPYGTGLEKLFF.

This chain joins TRBV7-9 and TRBJ2-4; D is ambiguous. V was shortened by 5 bases and J by 2 bases, with 4 bases between the two germline ends. This CDR3 has 12 residues. Germline loops: CDR1 SEHNR, CDR2 FQNEAQ (reference sequence). CDR3 loop: CASSPTKNIQYF. The CDR3, as DNA: TGTGCCAGCAGCCCTACCAAAAACATTCAGTACTTC.

The genes are TRBV4-3 and TRBJ1-4; 8 bases agree with TRBD1. The length of the CDR3 is 15 residues. CDR1 is LGHNA and CDR2 is YSLEER in the germline V gene. The J segment lost 5 bases and the V segment lost 4 bases, leaving 6 bases of the junction unmatched. CDR3 loop: CASSPTGAQNEKLFF. The CDR3 nucleotides are TGCGCCAGCAGCCCGACAGGGGCTCAGAATGAAAAACTGTTTTTT.

The CDR3 DNA reads as TGCGCCAGCAGCCAAACGACAGCCTCTGGAAACACCATATATTTT. Translation gives CASSQTTASGNTIYF. This rearrangement joins TRBV4-1 to TRBJ1-3; D is perhaps TRBD1 (5 bases). Trimming pared 2 bases from V and 0 bases from J, leaving 8 bases between. Germline CDR1 and CDR2: MGHRA and YSYEKL. The CDR3 consists of 15 residues.

The rearrangement joins TRBV27 to TRBJ2-7; TRBD2 matches at 14 bases. The germline V gene has CDR1 MNHEY and CDR2 SMNVEV (reference sequence). The CDR3 loop spans 14 amino acids. The trim removed 8 bases at V and 4 bases at J, leaving 4 bases unmatched. The CDR3 DNA is TGTGCCAGCTCGGGACTAGCGGGAGCTTACGAGCAGTACTTC. Its protein product is CASSGLAGAYEQYF.

The rearrangement uses TRBV29-1 and TRBJ2-1; no clear D. Germline CDR1 reads SQVTM; CDR2 reads ANQGSEA. This CDR3 contains 12 residues. V lost 3 bases to trimming and J lost 8 bases, with 11 bases between them. The CDR3 spells CSVEFQRDEQFF. The CDR3 bases are TGCAGCGTTGAGTTCCAGCGCGATGAGCAGTTCTTC.

This chain connects TRBV4-1 to TRBJ1-2; a weak D match, TRBD1 (5 bases). Germline CDR1 is MGHRA and CDR2 is YSYEKL. V lost 1 base and J lost 3, with 9 bases in between. The CDR3 covers 14 residues. CDR3 sequence reads: CASSQASGYYGYTF. CDR3 coding DNA: TGCGCCAGCAGCCAAGCTTCAGGGTACTATGGCTACACCTTC.

Points on this clone: The same CDR3 can be traced to other DNA sequences in this sample. V and J are TRBV5-1 and TRBJ2-1; a possible D gene is TRBD1 (6 bases). CDR1 is SGHRS, CDR2 YFSETQ, per germline. The CDR3 runs to 15 residues. The V gene lost 0 bases and the J gene lost 2 bases, with 9 bases spanning the gap. CDR3: CASSLVGGPYNEQFF. For the CDR3, the DNA is TGCGCCAGCAGCTTGGTTGGGGGCCCCTACAATGAGCAGTTCTTC.

The gene calls are TRBV7-8 and TRBJ2-7; perhaps TRBD1 as D (6 bases). The CDR3 has 16 amino acids. V lost 0 bases, J lost 7 bases, and 19 bases lay in between. From germline, CDR1 is SGHVS and CDR2 FQNEAQ. The CDR3 DNA follows: TGTGCCAGCAGCTTAGCGGGGGCCGTGGAGGCGGATGAGCAGTACTTC. Its translation: CASSLAGAVEADEQYF.

This chain uses TRBV5-8 with TRBJ1-2, with a weak D call TRBD1 (6 bases). CDR3 length equals 14 residues. With 0 bases removed from V and 3 bases from J, the gap between germline ends came to 9 bases. The germline CDR1 and CDR2 sequences are SGHTS and YDEGEE. DNA of the CDR3: TGTGCCAGCAGCTTGGAAGGGACACACTATGGCTACACCTTC. Residues: CASSLEGTHYGYTF.

CDR3 sequence: CASSTTYTGELFF. The CDR3 coding sequence is TGTGCCAGCAGCACGACATACACCGGGGAGCTGTTTTTT. The gene calls are TRBV13 and TRBJ2-2; unclear D gene. The CDR3 length is 13 residues. V lost 5 bases and J 3 bases, leaving 7 bases between the germline ends. Looked up from germline, CDR1 is PRHDT and CDR2 is FYEKMQ (reference sequence).

J is TRBJ2-1 and V is TRBV7-8, with D possibly TRBD2 on 5 matching bases. In germline, CDR1 is SGHVS, CDR2 FQNEAQ. Trimming pared 0 bases from V and 4 bases from J, leaving 16 bases between. CDR3 length: 17 amino acids. CDR3 nucleotide sequence: TGTGCCAGCAGCTTAGCGCCTTTGGTAGCGCGATACAATGAGCAGTTCTTC. This sequence encodes CASSLAPLVARYNEQFF.

This clone has a handful of counts. The rearrangement joins TRBV4-1 to TRBJ2-1; 8 bases agree with TRBD1. The junction had 10 bases not matched to a gene; V was cut back by 5 bases and J by 7 bases. The CDR3 runs to 15 residues. Per germline, CDR1 MGHRA and CDR2 YSYEKL. In DNA, the CDR3 is TGCGCCAGCAGCGAGACAGGGGCGGTGGGGAATGAGCAGTTCTTC. Its protein is CASSETGAVGNEQFF.

The chain couples TRBV10-1 to TRBJ2-7, with TRBD2 identical over 15 bases. The V segment lost 4 bases and the J segment 1 base; nucleotides outside the gene matches: 8. The CDR3 loop spans 18 amino acids. Germline V CDR1 and CDR2: WNHNN, SYGVQD (reference sequence). CDR3 protein: CASSVRGLAGGKSYEQYF. CDR3 nucleotide sequence: TGCGCCAGCAGTGTGAGGGGACTAGCGGGAGGCAAGTCCTACGAGCAGTACTTC.

This clone was recorded many times. The V call is TRBV6-5, the J call TRBJ2-2; D gene uncertain. Trimming pared 4 bases from V and 6 bases from J, leaving 15 bases between. The CDR3 length is 15 residues. Germline assignment: CDR1 MNHEY and CDR2 SVGAGI. The CDR3 protein is CASSSKIGWSGELFF. The CDR3 coding sequence is TGTGCCAGCAGTTCCAAGATAGGGTGGTCCGGGGAGCTGTTTTTT.

The V gene is TRBV10-1, the J gene TRBJ2-1; 10 bases are a match to TRBD2. Germline CDR1 WNHNN, CDR2 SYGVQD (reference sequence). The CDR3 length is 16 residues. Trimming at V came to 3 bases and at J to 3 bases, leaving 5 bases not matched to a gene. As DNA, the CDR3 is TGCGCCAGCAGTGAAGCTAGCGGGAGTTACTACAATGAGCAGTTCTTC. Translation gives CASSEASGSYYNEQFF.

The chain joins TRBV30 to TRBJ1-4; TRBD1 is a possible D gene (5 bases). Germline CDR1 and CDR2: GTSNPN and SVGIG (reference sequence). Trimming cost V 4 bases and J 7 bases, with 13 bases left between them. There are 13 residues in the CDR3. The CDR3 DNA reads TGTGCCTGGACGGCAGGGTGGAGTGAAAAACTGTTTTTT. This translates into CAWTAGWSEKLFF.

V and J are TRBV27 and TRBJ2-7; TRBD2 aligns across 11 bases. Germline values: CDR1 MNHEY, CDR2 SMNVEV (reference sequence). V shed 6 bases and J 4 bases; nucleotides not matched to a gene: 5. The CDR3 is made up of 14 amino acids. CDR3 region: CASSFSGRVYEQYF. The CDR3 bases are TGTGCCAGCAGCTTTAGCGGGAGGGTATACGAGCAGTACTTC.

This chain links TRBV7-9 with TRBJ1-4, with D possibly TRBD1 on 5 matching bases. The CDR3 has 16 amino acids. V was clipped by 1 base and J by 8 bases, with 17 bases between them. Germline-derived CDR1 and CDR2 are SEHNR and FQNEAQ (reference sequence). CDR3 DNA: TGTGCCAGCAGCTTAGTGGGGCTTACGGAAGGGGAAAAACTGTTTTTT. Translating it yields CASSLVGLTEGEKLFF.

This chain connects TRBV4-3 to TRBJ2-7; 10 bases align to TRBD2. Germline CDR1 reads LGHNA; CDR2 reads YSLEER. J gave up 3 bases and V 2 bases, and 7 bases lay outside the gene matches. This CDR3 comprises 16 residues. CDR3: CASSQRLAGAHYEQYF. In DNA, the CDR3 is TGCGCCAGCAGCCAAAGGCTAGCGGGAGCCCACTACGAGCAGTACTTC.

The V gene is TRBV9, the J gene TRBJ1-1; a weak D match, TRBD1 (5 bases). Germline V CDR1 and CDR2: SGDLS, YYNGEE. Trimming removed 0 bases at V and 4 bases at J, with 13 bases between. The length of the CDR3 is 15 residues. The CDR3 reads CASSVETGYSTEAFF. CDR3 bases: TGTGCCAGCAGCGTAGAAACAGGTTACTCCACTGAAGCTTTCTTT.

The V call is TRBV5-1, the J call TRBJ2-2, with D possibly TRBD1 on 6 matching bases. Germline V gene lookup returns CDR1 SGHRS and CDR2 YFSETQ. V lost 6 bases and J lost 5, with 17 bases in between. The CDR3 has 15 amino acids. CDR3 amino acids: CASTPSSTGTGELFF. DNA of the CDR3: TGCGCCAGCACCCCGTCGTCGACAGGTACCGGGGAGCTGTTTTTT.

The V call is TRBV14, the J call TRBJ2-7; D is unresolved. V lost 0 bases and J 5 bases, leaving 11 bases between the germline ends. The V gene's germline CDR1 is SGHDN and CDR2 FVKESK. The CDR3 consists of 14 residues. CDR3 protein: CASSQEKGFDEQYF. The CDR3 DNA is TGTGCCAGCAGCCAAGAAAAGGGTTTCGACGAGCAGTACTTC.

The V call is TRBV6-5, the J call TRBJ1-2; TRBD1 aligns across 7 bases. This CDR3 is 15 amino acids long. Trimming removed 2 bases from V and 4 bases from J; junction bases left unmatched: 7. Germline-derived CDR1 and CDR2 are MNHEY and SVGAGI. CDR3 nucleotides: TGTGCCAGCAGTTACGCCTTACAGGGGACCTATGGCTACACCTTC. Amino acids: CASSYALQGTYGYTF.